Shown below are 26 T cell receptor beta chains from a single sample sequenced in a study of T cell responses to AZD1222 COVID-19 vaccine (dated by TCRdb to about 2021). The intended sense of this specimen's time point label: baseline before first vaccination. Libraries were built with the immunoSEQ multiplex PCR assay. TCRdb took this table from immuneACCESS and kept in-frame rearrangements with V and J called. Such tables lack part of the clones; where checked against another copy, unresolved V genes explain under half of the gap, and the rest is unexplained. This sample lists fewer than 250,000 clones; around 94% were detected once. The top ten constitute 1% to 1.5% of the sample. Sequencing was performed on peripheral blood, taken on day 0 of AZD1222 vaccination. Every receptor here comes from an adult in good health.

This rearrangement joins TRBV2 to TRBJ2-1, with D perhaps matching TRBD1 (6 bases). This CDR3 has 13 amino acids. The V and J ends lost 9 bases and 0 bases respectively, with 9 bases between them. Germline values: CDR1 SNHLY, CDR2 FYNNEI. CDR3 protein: CARGTFSYNEQFF. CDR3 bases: TGTGCCAGAGGGACATTCTCCTACAATGAGCAGTTCTTC.

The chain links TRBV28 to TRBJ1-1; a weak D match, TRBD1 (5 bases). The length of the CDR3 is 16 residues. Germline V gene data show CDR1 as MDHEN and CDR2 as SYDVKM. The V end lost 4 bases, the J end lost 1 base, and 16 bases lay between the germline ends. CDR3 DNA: TGTGCCAGCAGTTCAAGGGGTTGGGGAAGGAACACTGAAGCTTTCTTT. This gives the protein CASSSRGWGRNTEAFF.

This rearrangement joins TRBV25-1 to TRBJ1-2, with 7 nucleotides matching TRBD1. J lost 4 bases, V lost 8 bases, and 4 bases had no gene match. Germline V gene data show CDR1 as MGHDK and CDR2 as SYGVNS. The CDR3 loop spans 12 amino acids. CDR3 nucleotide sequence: TGTGCCAGCCGGACAGGTACCTATGGCTACACCTTC. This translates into CASRTGTYGYTF.

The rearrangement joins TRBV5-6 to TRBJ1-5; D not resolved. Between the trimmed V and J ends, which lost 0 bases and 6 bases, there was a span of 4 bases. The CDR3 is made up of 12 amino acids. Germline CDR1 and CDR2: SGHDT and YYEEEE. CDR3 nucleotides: TGTGCCAGCAGCTTGGGTGTTCAGCCCCAGCATTTT. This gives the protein CASSLGVQPQHF.

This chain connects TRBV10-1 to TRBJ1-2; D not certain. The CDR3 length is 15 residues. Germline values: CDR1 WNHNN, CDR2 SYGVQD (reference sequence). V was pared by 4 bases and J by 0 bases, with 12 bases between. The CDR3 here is CASSGRVGSNYGYTF. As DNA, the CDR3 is TGCGCCAGCAGTGGTCGAGTGGGGTCTAACTATGGCTACACCTTC.

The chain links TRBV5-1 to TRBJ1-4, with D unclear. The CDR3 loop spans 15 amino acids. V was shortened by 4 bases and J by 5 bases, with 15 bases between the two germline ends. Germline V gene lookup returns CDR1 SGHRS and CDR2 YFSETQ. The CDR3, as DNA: TGCGCCAGCAGCCCCGGGTCCAGAGGCAATGAAAAACTGTTTTTT. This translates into CASSPGSRGNEKLFF.

The CDR3 region is CASSEKVGILQFF. The CDR3 DNA reads TGTGCCAGCAGTGAAAAGGTTGGGATATTGCAGTTCTTC. The V call is TRBV6-1, the J call TRBJ2-1; no definite D call. Germline V gene data show CDR1 as MNHNS and CDR2 as SASEGT. This CDR3 has 13 residues. V lost 2 bases and J 12 bases, leaving 14 bases between the germline ends.

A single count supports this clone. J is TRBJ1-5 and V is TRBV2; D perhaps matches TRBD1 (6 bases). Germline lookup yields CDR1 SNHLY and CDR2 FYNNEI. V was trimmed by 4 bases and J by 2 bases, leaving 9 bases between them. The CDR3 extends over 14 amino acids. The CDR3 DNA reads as TGTGCCAGCAGTGGGGGGGCGGGCAATCAGCCCCAGCATTTT. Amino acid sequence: CASSGGAGNQPQHF.

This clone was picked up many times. In DNA form, the CDR3 reads TGTGCCAGCATCTCGACAGGCTTGGGAATGAACACTGAAGCTTTCTTT. Amino acids: CASISTGLGMNTEAFF. The rearrangement joins TRBV7-9 to TRBJ1-1, with TRBD1 as a possible D gene (6 bases). The CDR3 contains 16 residues. Germline V CDR1 and CDR2: SEHNR, FQNEAQ (reference sequence). Trimming left V 7 bases short and J 0 bases short, with 18 bases between.

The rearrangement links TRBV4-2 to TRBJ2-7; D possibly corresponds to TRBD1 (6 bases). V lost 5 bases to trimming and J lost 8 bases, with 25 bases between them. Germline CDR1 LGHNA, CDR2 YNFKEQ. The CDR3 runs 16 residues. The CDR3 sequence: CASSTPPTGDFVKQYF. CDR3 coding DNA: TGTGCCAGCAGCACGCCCCCGACAGGAGACTTTGTCAAGCAGTACTTC.

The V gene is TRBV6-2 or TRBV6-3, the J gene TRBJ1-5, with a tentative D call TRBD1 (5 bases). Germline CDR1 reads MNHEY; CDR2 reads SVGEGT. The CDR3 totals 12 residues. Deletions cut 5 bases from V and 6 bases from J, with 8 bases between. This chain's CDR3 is CASSRGTQPQHF. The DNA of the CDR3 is TGTGCCAGCAGTCGGGGCACTCAGCCCCAGCATTTT.

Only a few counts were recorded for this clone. Here the CDR3 DNA reads TGTGCCAGCACCCAAGGGGGGGGGACTTCCTACAATGAGCAGTTCTTC. It translates to CASTQGGGTSYNEQFF. This chain connects TRBV9 to TRBJ2-1, with D perhaps TRBD2 (7 bases). Germline assignment: CDR1 SGDLS and CDR2 YYNGEE. The germline V and J ends were trimmed by 6 bases and 1 base, with 17 bases remaining between them. CDR3 length equals 16 residues.

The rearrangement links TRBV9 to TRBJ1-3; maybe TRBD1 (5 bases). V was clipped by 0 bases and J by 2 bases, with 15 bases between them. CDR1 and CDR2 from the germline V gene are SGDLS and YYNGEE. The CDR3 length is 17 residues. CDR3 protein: CASSVAQGFIAGNTIYF. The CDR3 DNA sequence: TGTGCCAGCAGCGTAGCGCAGGGATTCATAGCTGGAAACACCATATATTTT.

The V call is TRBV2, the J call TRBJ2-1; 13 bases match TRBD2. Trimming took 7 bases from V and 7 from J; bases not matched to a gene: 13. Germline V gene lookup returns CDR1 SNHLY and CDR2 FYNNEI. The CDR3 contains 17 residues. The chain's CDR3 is CASKSALTSGGRNEQFF. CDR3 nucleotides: TGTGCCAGCAAATCGGCCCTGACTAGCGGGGGGCGAAATGAGCAGTTCTTC.

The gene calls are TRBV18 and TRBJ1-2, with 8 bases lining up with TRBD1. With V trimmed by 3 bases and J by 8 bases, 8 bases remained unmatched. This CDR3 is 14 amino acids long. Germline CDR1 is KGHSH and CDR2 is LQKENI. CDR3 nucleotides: TGTGCCAGCTCACCGACGGACAGGGCTGCGGGCTACACCTTC. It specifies CASSPTDRAAGYTF.

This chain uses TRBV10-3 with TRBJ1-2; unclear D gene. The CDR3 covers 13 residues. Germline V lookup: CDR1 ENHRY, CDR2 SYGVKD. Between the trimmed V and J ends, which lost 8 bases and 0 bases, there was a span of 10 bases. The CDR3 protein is CAIGGLANYGYTF. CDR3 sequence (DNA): TGTGCCATCGGTGGATTAGCTAACTATGGCTACACCTTC.

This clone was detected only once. In DNA, the CDR3 is TGCGCCAGCAGCCCCGTGGCACCCTACAATGAGCAGTTCTTC. It translates to CASSPVAPYNEQFF. The V and J genes are TRBV5-1 and TRBJ2-1; D is unclear. Germline V gene lookup returns CDR1 SGHRS and CDR2 YFSETQ. V lost 4 bases, J lost 2 bases, and 10 bases lay in between. The CDR3 runs 14 residues.

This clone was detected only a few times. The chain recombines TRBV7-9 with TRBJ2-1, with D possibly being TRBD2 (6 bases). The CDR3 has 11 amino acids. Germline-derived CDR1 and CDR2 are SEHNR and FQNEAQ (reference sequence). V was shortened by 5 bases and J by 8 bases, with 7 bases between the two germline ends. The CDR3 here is CASSGGDEQFF. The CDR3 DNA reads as TGTGCCAGCAGCGGAGGGGATGAGCAGTTCTTC.

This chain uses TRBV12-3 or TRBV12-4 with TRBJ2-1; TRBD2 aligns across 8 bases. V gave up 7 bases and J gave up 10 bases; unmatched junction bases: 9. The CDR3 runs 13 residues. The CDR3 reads CASITPAGGEQFF. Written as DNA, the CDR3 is TGTGCCAGCATCACCCCCGCGGGGGGAGAGCAGTTCTTC.

CDR3 DNA sequence: TGTGCCAGCAGCGCGGGACAGTTGAGCTCCTATAATTCACCCCTCCACTTT. Its protein is CASSAGQLSSYNSPLHF. The genes are TRBV3-1 (or the pseudogene TRBV3-2) and TRBJ1-6; 7 bases line up with TRBD1. Germline V CDR1 and CDR2: LGHDT, YNNKEL (reference sequence). This CDR3 has 17 residues. Losses at the gene ends were 5 bases for V and 0 bases for J; bases not matched to a gene: 7.

The CDR3 reads CASSPRDRDRDTQYF. The CDR3 nucleotides are TGCGCCAGCAGCCCCCGGGACAGGGATCGAGATACGCAGTATTTT. The chain joins TRBV5-1 to TRBJ2-3, with 9 bases matching TRBD1. V was clipped by 4 bases and J by 5 bases; unmatched bases: 8. Germline CDR1 reads SGHRS; CDR2 reads YFSETQ. The CDR3 spans 15 residues.

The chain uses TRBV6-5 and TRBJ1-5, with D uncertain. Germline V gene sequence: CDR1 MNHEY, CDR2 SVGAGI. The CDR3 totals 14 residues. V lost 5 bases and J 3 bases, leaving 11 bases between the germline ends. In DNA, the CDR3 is TGTGCCAGCAGTACCTATGGGGTCAATCAGCCCCAGCATTTT. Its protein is CASSTYGVNQPQHF.

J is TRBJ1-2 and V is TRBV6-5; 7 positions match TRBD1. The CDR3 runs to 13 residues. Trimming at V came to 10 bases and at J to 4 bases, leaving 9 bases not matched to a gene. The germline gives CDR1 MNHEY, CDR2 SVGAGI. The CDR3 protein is CAINLGTAYGYTF. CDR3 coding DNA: TGTGCCATCAACCTCGGGACAGCCTATGGCTACACCTTC.

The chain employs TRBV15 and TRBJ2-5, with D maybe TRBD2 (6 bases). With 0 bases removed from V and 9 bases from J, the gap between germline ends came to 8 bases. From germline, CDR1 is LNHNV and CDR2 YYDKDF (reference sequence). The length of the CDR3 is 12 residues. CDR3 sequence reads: CATSREGGAQYF. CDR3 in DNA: TGTGCCACCAGCAGAGAGGGCGGGGCCCAGTACTTC.

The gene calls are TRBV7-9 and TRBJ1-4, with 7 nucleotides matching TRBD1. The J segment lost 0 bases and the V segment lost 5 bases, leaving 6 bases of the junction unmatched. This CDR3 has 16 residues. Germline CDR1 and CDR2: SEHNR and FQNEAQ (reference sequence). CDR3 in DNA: TGTGCCAGCAGCCGCCTGACAGGGTCAACTAATGAAAAACTGTTTTTT. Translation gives CASSRLTGSTNEKLFF.

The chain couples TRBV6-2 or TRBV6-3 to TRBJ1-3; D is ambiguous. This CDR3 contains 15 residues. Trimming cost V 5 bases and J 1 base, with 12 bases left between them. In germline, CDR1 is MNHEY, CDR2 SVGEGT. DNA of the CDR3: TGTGCCAGCAGTGGTACCGTAATATCTGGAAACACCATATATTTT. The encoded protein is CASSGTVISGNTIYF.